This record concerns one T cell receptor beta chain sequence. Its antigen is still unknown. Data came from immunoSEQ multiplex PCR; TCRdb stores just in-frame clones and leaves some out. The sample has roughly 5,800 clones; around 70% are singletons. The record originates from a study of CD8 T cell repertoires and HIV-1 epitope variants. Germline assignment: CDR1 SGHTA and CDR2 FQGNSA. The CDR3 spans 17 residues. V lost 2 bases and J 6 bases, leaving 20 bases between the germline ends. Sequenced material: cultured CD8+ T cells derived from PBMCs. This clonotype was sampled from a male donor with HIV. The chain has TRBV7-2 and TRBJ2-1, with a weak D call TRBD1 (6 bases). The CDR3 protein is CASSLSPPGAYGNEQFF. CDR3 nucleotides: TGTGCCAGCAGCTTATCTCCCCCAGGGGCGTACGGCAATGAGCAGTTCTTC.